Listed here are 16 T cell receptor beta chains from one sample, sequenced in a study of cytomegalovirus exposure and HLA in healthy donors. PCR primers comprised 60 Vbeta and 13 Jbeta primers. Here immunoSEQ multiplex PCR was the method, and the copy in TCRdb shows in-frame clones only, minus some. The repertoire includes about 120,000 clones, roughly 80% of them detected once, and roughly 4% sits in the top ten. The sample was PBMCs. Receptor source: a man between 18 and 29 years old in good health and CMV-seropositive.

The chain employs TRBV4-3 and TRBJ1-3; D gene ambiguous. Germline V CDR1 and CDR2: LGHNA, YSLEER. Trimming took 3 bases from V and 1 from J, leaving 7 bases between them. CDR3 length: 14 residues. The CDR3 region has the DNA TGCGCCAGCAGCCACCGGGAGTCTGGAAACACCATATATTTT. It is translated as CASSHRESGNTIYF.

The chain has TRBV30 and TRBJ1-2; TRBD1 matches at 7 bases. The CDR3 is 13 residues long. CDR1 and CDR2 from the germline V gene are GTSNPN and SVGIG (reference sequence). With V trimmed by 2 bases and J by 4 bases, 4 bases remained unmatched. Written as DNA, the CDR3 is TGTGCCTGGAGTCCCAGGGGGGTCTATGGCTACACCTTC. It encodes CAWSPRGVYGYTF.

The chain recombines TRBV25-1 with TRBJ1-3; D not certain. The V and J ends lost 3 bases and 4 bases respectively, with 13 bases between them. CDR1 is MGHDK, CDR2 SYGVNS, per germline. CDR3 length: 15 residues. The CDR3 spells CASSDSGASGNTIYF. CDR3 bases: TGTGCCAGCAGTGATAGTGGTGCGTCCGGAAACACCATATATTTT. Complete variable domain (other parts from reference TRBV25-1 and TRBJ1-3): EADIYQTPRYLVIGTGKKITLECSQTMGHDKMYWYQQDPGMELHLIHYSYGVNSTEKGDLSSESTVSRIRTEHFPLTLESARPSHTSQYLCASSDSGASGNTIYFGEGSWLTVV.

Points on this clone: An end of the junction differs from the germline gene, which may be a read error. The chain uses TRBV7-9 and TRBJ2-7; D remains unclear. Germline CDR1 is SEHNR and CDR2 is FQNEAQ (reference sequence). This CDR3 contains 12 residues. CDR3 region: CSSSTHTYEQYF. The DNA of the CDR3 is TGTTCCAGCAGCACACACACCTACGAGCAGTACTTC.

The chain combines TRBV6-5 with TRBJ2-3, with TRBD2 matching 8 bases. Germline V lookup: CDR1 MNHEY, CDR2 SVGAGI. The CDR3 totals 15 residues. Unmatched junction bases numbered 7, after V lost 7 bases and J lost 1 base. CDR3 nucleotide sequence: TGTGCCAGCAAATTGACGGGAGGGGGCACAGATACGCAGTATTTT. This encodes CASKLTGGGTDTQYF.

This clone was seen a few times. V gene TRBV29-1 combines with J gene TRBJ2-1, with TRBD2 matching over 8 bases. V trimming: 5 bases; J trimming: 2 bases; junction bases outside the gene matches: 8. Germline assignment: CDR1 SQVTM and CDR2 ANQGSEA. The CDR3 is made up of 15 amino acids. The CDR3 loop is CSVYPTSGTYNEQFF. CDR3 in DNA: TGCAGCGTTTATCCCACTAGCGGAACCTACAATGAGCAGTTCTTC.

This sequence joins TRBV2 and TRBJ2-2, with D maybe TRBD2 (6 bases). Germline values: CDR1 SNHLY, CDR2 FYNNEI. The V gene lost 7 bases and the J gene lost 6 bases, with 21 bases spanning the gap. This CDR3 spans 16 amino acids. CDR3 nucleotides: TGTGCCAGCAAGCGAGCCCCAGCAGCGGGTCCCGGGGAGCTGTTTTTT. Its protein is CASKRAPAAGPGELFF. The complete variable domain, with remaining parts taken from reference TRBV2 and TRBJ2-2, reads EPEVTQTPSHQVTQMGQEVILRCVPISNHLYFYWYRQILGQKVEFLVSFYNNEISEKSEIFDDQFSVERPDGSNFTLKIRSTKLEDSAMYFCASKRAPAAGPGELFFGEGSRLTVL.

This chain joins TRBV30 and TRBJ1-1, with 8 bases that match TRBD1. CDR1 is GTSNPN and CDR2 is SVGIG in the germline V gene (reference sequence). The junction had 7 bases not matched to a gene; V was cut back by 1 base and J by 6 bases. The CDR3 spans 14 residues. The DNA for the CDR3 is TGTGCCTGGAGTGGTGGGTCAGGGGGCCCTGAAGCTTTCTTT. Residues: CAWSGGSGGPEAFF.

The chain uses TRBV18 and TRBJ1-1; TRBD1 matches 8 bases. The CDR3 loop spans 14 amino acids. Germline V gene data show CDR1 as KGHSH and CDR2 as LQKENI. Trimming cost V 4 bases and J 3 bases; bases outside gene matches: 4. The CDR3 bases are TGTGCCAGCTCACTCTCGGACAGGGACACTGAAGCTTTCTTT. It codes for CASSLSDRDTEAFF.

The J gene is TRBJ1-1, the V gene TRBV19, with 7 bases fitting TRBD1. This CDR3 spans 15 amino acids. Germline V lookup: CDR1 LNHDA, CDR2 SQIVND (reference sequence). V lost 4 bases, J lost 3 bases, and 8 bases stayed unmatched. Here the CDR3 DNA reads TGTGCCAGTAGTACGGGACAGCCATCCCACACTGAAGCTTTCTTT. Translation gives CASSTGQPSHTEAFF.

CDR3 in amino acids: CASSRTGRDGYTF. DNA for the CDR3: TGCGCCAGCAGCCGGACAGGGCGCGATGGCTACACCTTC. The chain joins TRBV5-1 to TRBJ1-2; 8 positions match TRBD1. With V trimmed by 4 bases and J by 6 bases, 5 bases remained unmatched. This CDR3 has 13 amino acids. CDR1 and CDR2 (germline): SGHRS, YFSETQ. The entire variable domain, with the rest obtained from reference TRBV5-1 and TRBJ1-2, is as follows: KAGVTQTPRYLIKTRGQQVTLSCSPISGHRSVSWYQQTPGQGLQFLFEYFSETQRNKGNFPGRFSGRQFSNSRSEMNVSTLELGDSALYLCASSRTGRDGYTFGSGTRLTVV.

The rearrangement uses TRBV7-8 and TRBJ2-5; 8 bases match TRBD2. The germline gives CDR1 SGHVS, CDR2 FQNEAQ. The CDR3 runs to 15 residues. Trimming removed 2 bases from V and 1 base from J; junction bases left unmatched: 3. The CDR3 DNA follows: TGTGCCAGCAGCTTACGGGGGGGGGTCCAAGAGACCCAGTACTTC. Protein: CASSLRGGVQETQYF.

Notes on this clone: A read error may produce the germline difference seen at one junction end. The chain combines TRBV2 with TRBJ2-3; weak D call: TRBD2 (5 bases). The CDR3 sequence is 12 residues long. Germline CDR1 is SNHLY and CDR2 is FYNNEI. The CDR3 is CAGRLAGLTQYF. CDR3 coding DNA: TGTGCCGGCAGGCTAGCAGGACTCACGCAGTATTTT.

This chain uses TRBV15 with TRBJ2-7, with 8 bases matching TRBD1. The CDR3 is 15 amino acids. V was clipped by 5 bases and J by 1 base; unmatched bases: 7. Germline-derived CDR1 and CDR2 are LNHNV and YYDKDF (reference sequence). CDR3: CATSSRGRGSYEQYF. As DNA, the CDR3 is TGTGCCACCAGCTCCAGGGGGCGCGGTTCCTACGAGCAGTACTTC.

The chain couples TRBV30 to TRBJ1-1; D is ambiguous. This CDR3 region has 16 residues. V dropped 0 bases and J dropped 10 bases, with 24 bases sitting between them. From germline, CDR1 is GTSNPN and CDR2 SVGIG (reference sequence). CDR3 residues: CAWSVIYDGFPGGAFF. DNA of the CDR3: TGTGCCTGGAGTGTTATATATGATGGGTTCCCGGGTGGAGCTTTCTTT.

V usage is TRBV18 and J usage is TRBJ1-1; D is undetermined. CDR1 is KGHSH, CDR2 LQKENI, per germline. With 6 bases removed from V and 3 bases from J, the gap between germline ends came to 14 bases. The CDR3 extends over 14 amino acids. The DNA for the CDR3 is TGTGCCAGCTCGGTAACGGGGTCACACACTGAAGCTTTCTTT. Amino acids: CASSVTGSHTEAFF.